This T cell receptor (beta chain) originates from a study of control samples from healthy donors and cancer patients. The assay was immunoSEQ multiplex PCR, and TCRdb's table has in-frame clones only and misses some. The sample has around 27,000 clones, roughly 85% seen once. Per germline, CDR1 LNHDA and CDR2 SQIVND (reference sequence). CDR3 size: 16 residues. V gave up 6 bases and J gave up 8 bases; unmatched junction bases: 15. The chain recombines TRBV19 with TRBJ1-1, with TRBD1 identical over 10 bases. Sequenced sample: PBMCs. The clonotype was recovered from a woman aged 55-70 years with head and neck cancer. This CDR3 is CASRRFSGTGAAEAFF. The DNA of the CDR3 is TGTGCCAGTAGACGATTTTCCGGGACAGGGGCAGCAGAAGCTTTCTTT.